This T cell receptor (beta chain) was recorded in a study of long-term antiretroviral therapy in people with HIV. Post-ART PBMC samples numbered at least two per donor, and pre-ART ones at least one. HIV-positive participants were all treated in the United States. Germline V CDR1 and CDR2: KGHSH, LQKENI. CDR3 length: 14 amino acids. V was clipped by 3 bases and J by 4 bases; unmatched bases: 1. Comments on this clone: Its antigen remains unknown. This specimen includes other DNA sequences encoding the same CDR3.

Researchers ran immunoSEQ v3.0 at survey level. Profiling relied on immunoSEQ multiplex PCR, and the TCRdb table lists in-frame clones only, not all of them. The sample records 40,000 to 60,000 clones, about 86% being singletons. Overall study findings and caveats: HIV repertoires showed narrower CDR3 length ranges than controls. No data were available on ART adherence, viral resistance or therapy changes.

This rearrangement joins TRBV18 to TRBJ2-7; the match to TRBD1 covers 12 bases. The specimen comprised unsorted PBMCs, sampled 0.8 years after starting antiretroviral therapy. This clonotype was obtained from a woman aged 18 to 35 with HIV. CDR3 bases: TGTGCCAGCTCACCGGGACAGGGGGCTTACGAGCAGTACTTC. As protein: CASSPGQGAYEQYF.